This TCR beta chain was documented in a study of blood T cell repertoires in COVID-19. Study background: The United States, Italy and Spain provided the acute and convalescent COVID-19 samples.

Using immunoSEQ multiplex PCR, the repertoire was profiled, and TCRdb retains in-frame clones only, with some absent. The table has about 220,000 clones, about four fifths seen once. Per the germline V gene, CDR1 is SGHRS and CDR2 is YFSETQ. The V and J ends lost 2 bases and 5 bases respectively, with 10 bases between them. The CDR3 runs to 13 residues. Participant ages covered roughly 18 to 89 years across 24 US areas. Which cohort a participant joined came from the clinical history participants gave. This clonotype was sampled from a woman aged 40-49 years with acute COVID-19. Sequences were obtained from PBMCs or T cells enriched from blood (not recorded which). The chain is built from TRBV5-1 and TRBJ1-1, with D unclear. The CDR3 region has the DNA TGCGCCAGCAGCTTTACTGGTAAGACTGAAGCTTTCTTT. Amino acids: CASSFTGKTEAFF.